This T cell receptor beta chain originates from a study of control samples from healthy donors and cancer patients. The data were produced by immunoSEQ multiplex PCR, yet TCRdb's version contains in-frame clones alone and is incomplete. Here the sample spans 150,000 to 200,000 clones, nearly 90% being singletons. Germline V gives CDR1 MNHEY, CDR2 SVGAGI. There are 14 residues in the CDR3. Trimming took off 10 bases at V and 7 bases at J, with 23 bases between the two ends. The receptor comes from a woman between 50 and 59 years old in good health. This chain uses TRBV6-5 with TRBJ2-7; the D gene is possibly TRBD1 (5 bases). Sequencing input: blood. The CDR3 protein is CATTDTEMRREQYF. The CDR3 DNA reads TGTGCCACCACGGACACTGAGATGCGTCGGGAGCAGTACTTC.